Shown below are 32 T cell receptor beta chains from a single sample sequenced in a study of T-cell memory formation after mild COVID-19. TCRdb re-called the 5' RACE reads with MiXCR, one entry per CDR3 protein. The sample shows about 400,000 distinct CDR3 sequences, around 14% of them seen only once. The sequenced sample consisted of PBMCs or a T cell subset sorted from them (not recorded which). The receptor set was obtained from a man aged 18 to 35 who had mild COVID-19 (a few samples of this study predate the infection). Cell type and time point are not known.

This clonotype was counted between two and nine times. The chain recombines TRBV4-3 with TRBJ1-6, with D tentatively TRBD1 (6 bases). In germline, CDR1 is LGHNA, CDR2 YSLEER. V lost 4 bases and J lost 9, with 16 bases in between. The CDR3 spans 15 residues. In nucleotides, the CDR3 is TGCGCCAGCAGCCCATCTATGGGGGGCCTTTCACCCCTCCACTTT. It translates to CASSPSMGGLSPLHF.

This clonotype was seen only a few times. V gene TRBV7-2 combines with J gene TRBJ2-1; 7 positions agree with TRBD1. Germline assignment: CDR1 SGHTA and CDR2 FQGNSA. The trim removed 4 bases at V and 8 bases at J, leaving 8 bases unmatched. The length of the CDR3 is 14 residues. CDR3 loop: CASSYQTGDYEQFF. In DNA form, the CDR3 reads TGTGCCAGCAGCTACCAAACAGGGGATTATGAGCAGTTCTTC.

The gene calls are TRBV28 and TRBJ1-5; perhaps TRBD1 as D (5 bases). The V gene's germline CDR1 is MDHEN and CDR2 SYDVKM. V was shortened by 8 bases and J by 8 bases, with 22 bases between the two germline ends. The CDR3 runs to 15 residues. CDR3: CASLQPGSNFEPQHF. CDR3 sequence (DNA): TGTGCCAGCCTCCAGCCAGGGAGTAACTTTGAGCCCCAGCATTTT. Supplemented by reference TRBV28 and TRBJ1-5, the full variable domain reads DVKVTQSSRYLVKRTGEKVFLECVQDMDHENMFWYRQDPGLGLRLIYFSYDVKMKEKGDIPEGYSVSREKKERFSLILESASTNQTSMYLCASLQPGSNFEPQHFGDGTRLSIL.

The V gene is TRBV20-1, the J gene TRBJ2-1; 10 bases are shared with TRBD2. This CDR3 region has 13 residues. Trimming cost V 6 bases and J 4 bases; bases outside gene matches: 3. Germline values: CDR1 DFQATT, CDR2 SNEGSKA (reference sequence). CDR3 sequence: CSALAGVYNEQFF. DNA of the CDR3: TGCAGTGCCCTAGCGGGGGTGTACAATGAGCAGTTCTTC.

This clonotype occurred a few times. This chain uses TRBV18 with TRBJ2-5; no definite D call. The V end lost 2 bases, the J end lost 13 bases, and 11 bases lay between the germline ends. The germline V gene has CDR1 KGHSH and CDR2 LQKENI. This CDR3 is built from 11 residues. In nucleotides, the CDR3 is TGTGCCAGCTCACCAGGTCAGGAGTCGTACTTC. Translation gives CASSPGQESYF.

The genes are TRBV5-1 and TRBJ2-7, with D tentatively TRBD1 (5 bases). CDR3 size: 15 residues. Germline V lookup: CDR1 SGHRS, CDR2 YFSETQ. V lost 0 bases and J lost 0, with 10 bases in between. In nucleotides, the CDR3 is TGCGCCAGCAGCTTGGGGACACACAACTCCTACGAGCAGTACTTC. This translates into CASSLGTHNSYEQYF.

The chain couples TRBV25-1 to TRBJ1-6; D is possibly TRBD1 (6 bases). Per germline, CDR1 MGHDK and CDR2 SYGVNS. Trimming took off 3 bases at V and 8 bases at J, with 11 bases between the two ends. The CDR3 is 14 residues long. CDR3 region: CASSDYREYSPLHF. DNA for the CDR3: TGTGCCAGCAGTGACTACAGGGAGTATTCACCCCTCCACTTT.

This clonotype has a count of ten or more. The V call is TRBV29-1, the J call TRBJ2-7; D is perhaps TRBD2 (6 bases). Per the germline V gene, CDR1 is SQVTM and CDR2 is ANQGSEA. CDR3 length: 13 amino acids. Between the trimmed V and J ends, which lost 4 bases and 2 bases, there was a span of 12 bases. The CDR3 DNA reads as TGCAGCGTTGTGCTAGCGTCGACCTACGAGCAGTACTTC. This gives the protein CSVVLASTYEQYF.

This chain connects TRBV12-3 or TRBV12-4 to TRBJ2-1; the D gene is possibly TRBD1 (5 bases). V dropped 1 base and J dropped 9 bases, with 13 bases sitting between them. There are 14 residues in the CDR3. The CDR3 region has the DNA TGTGCCAGCAGTTTAGACAGGACATCGGGTGAGCAGTTCTTC. Translation: CASSLDRTSGEQFF.

This clonotype was observed a handful of times. The rearrangement links TRBV7-2 to TRBJ1-6; D is unresolved. Between the trimmed V and J ends, which lost 7 bases and 9 bases, there was a span of 13 bases. CDR3 length: 13 residues. In germline, CDR1 is SGHTA, CDR2 FQGNSA. CDR3 sequence: CASNEPPGSPLHF. CDR3 DNA sequence: TGTGCCAGCAACGAGCCCCCTGGTTCACCCCTCCACTTT.

The V and J genes are TRBV7-8 and TRBJ2-1, with 11 bases matching TRBD1. The germline V gene encodes CDR1 SGHVS and CDR2 FQNEAQ. The CDR3 covers 14 residues. Trimming took 8 bases from V and 7 from J; bases not matched to a gene: 7. In DNA form, the CDR3 reads TGTGCCAGCTCCGGGACAGGGGGATGGAATGAGCAGTTCTTC. It encodes CASSGTGGWNEQFF.

This clonotype occurred a few times. This chain connects TRBV5-4 to TRBJ1-6; 7 nucleotides line up with TRBD1. CDR1 and CDR2 (germline): SGHNT, YYREEE (reference sequence). The CDR3 covers 14 residues. The junction had 5 bases not matched to a gene; V was cut back by 3 bases and J by 8 bases. The CDR3 DNA reads as TGTGCCAGCAGCTATTCAACAGGGGATTCACCCCTCCACTTT. Amino acid sequence: CASSYSTGDSPLHF. Together with reference TRBV5-4 and TRBJ1-6, the CDR3 gives the full variable domain: ETGVTQSPTHLIKTRGQQVTLRCSSQSGHNTVSWYQQALGQGPQFIFQYYREEENGRGNFPPRFSGLQFPNYSSELNVNALELDDSALYLCASSYSTGDSPLHFGNGTRLTVT.

This clonotype appeared many times. The chain links TRBV2 to TRBJ1-1; 7 bases agree with TRBD1. V dropped 8 bases and J dropped 5; count of bases not matched to a gene: 8. In germline, CDR1 is SNHLY, CDR2 FYNNEI. The CDR3 loop spans 13 amino acids. The CDR3 sequence is CASSDRELTEAFF. The DNA for the CDR3 is TGTGCCAGCTCCGACAGGGAATTGACTGAAGCTTTCTTT.

The table lists this clonotype with a few counts. Germline and junction disagree at one end, which may indicate a read error. V is TRBV6-6 and J is TRBJ1-2; maybe TRBD1 (5 bases). The germline V gene encodes CDR1 MNHNY and CDR2 SVGAGI (reference sequence). This CDR3 spans 14 amino acids. CDR3 in amino acids: CASSLSLGTDGYTF. CDR3 coding DNA: TGTGCCAGCAGTTTAAGTCTAGGGACCGATGGGTACACCTTC.

This clonotype occurred a few times. The rearrangement links TRBV6-5 to TRBJ1-2, with 7 bases identical to TRBD1. Germline CDR1 is MNHEY and CDR2 is SVGAGI. This CDR3 is 14 amino acids long. The trim removed 2 bases at V and 4 bases at J, leaving 4 bases unmatched. The CDR3 here is CASSYRQGVYGYTF. In DNA form, the CDR3 reads TGTGCCAGCAGTTACCGGCAGGGGGTCTATGGCTACACCTTC.

This clonotype was seen only a few times. The CDR3 DNA follows: TGCGCCAGCAGCCAAGCAGGGGGCCACACTGAAGCTTTCTTT. Residues: CASSQAGGHTEAFF. The J gene is TRBJ1-1, the V gene TRBV4-1, with 8 bases fitting TRBD1. The V gene's germline CDR1 is MGHRA and CDR2 YSYEKL. V lost 1 base and J lost 3; bases outside the gene matches: 1. The CDR3 has 14 residues.

J is TRBJ2-1 and V is TRBV4-3; 11 bases agree with TRBD2. This CDR3 spans 16 amino acids. V gave up 3 bases and J gave up 7 bases; unmatched junction bases: 8. Germline assignment: CDR1 LGHNA and CDR2 YSLEER. The CDR3 loop is CASSHASGGPSNEQFF. CDR3 bases: TGCGCCAGCAGCCACGCTAGCGGGGGGCCTTCAAATGAGCAGTTCTTC.

The chain recombines TRBV4-1 with TRBJ2-3, with 9 bases that match TRBD2. Germline assignment: CDR1 MGHRA and CDR2 YSYEKL. This CDR3 is 18 amino acids long. V gave up 4 bases and J gave up 1 base; unmatched junction bases: 12. As DNA, the CDR3 is TGCGCCAGCAGCCGGAAGGAGCCTTGGACTAGCGGCACAGATACGCAGTATTTT. Protein: CASSRKEPWTSGTDTQYF.

The sample holds a few counts of this clonotype. The chain carries TRBV7-2 and TRBJ1-5; D remains unclear. The CDR3 extends over 12 amino acids. CDR1 is SGHTA and CDR2 is FQGNSA in the germline V gene. Trimming left V 1 base short and J 6 bases short, with 4 bases between. CDR3 residues: CASSLDFQPQHF. The CDR3 region has the DNA TGTGCCAGCAGCTTAGACTTTCAGCCCCAGCATTTT.

V usage is TRBV29-1 and J usage is TRBJ1-2, with TRBD1 as a possible D gene (6 bases). Germline CDR1 is SQVTM and CDR2 is ANQGSEA. The length of the CDR3 is 12 residues. V was pared by 4 bases and J by 7 bases, with 13 bases between. This chain's CDR3 is CSVGGLDVGYTF. CDR3 nucleotide sequence: TGCAGCGTTGGGGGGCTGGATGTTGGCTACACCTTC.

This clonotype was observed a few times. This sequence joins TRBV7-2 and TRBJ2-5; 7 bases are a match to TRBD2. V was pared by 6 bases and J by 2 bases, with 3 bases of the junction left unmatched. Germline V gene sequence: CDR1 SGHTA, CDR2 FQGNSA. The CDR3 runs 13 residues. CDR3 nucleotide sequence: TGTGCCAGCAGGGGAGGGGCGCAAGAGACCCAGTACTTC. Amino acids: CASRGGAQETQYF.

This chain's CDR3 is CASSLKTPIHNEQFF. The CDR3 region has the DNA TGTGCCAGCAGCTTAAAGACCCCCATCCACAATGAGCAGTTCTTC. The genes are TRBV7-8 and TRBJ2-1, with unresolved D. Trimming shortened V by 2 bases and J by 5 bases, and 13 bases separated the two germline ends. In germline, CDR1 is SGHVS, CDR2 FQNEAQ. The CDR3 covers 15 residues.

This clonotype turned up a few times. This chain connects TRBV7-2 to TRBJ1-2, with D unresolved. Germline V gives CDR1 SGHTA, CDR2 FQGNSA. V was shortened by 1 base and J by 8 bases, with 11 bases between the two germline ends. The CDR3 spans 13 residues. CDR3 DNA sequence: TGTGCCAGCAGCTTAGTCGCTACGGGGGGCTACACCTTC. Its protein product is CASSLVATGGYTF.

This clonotype has just a few counts. The chain recombines TRBV15 with TRBJ1-2; D is unresolved. This CDR3 has 14 amino acids. V dropped 1 base and J dropped 3 bases, with 9 bases sitting between them. Per the germline V gene, CDR1 is LNHNV and CDR2 is YYDKDF (reference sequence). The CDR3 region has the DNA TGTGCCACCAGCAGAGTCGCGTTTGACTATGGCTACACCTTC. Translation: CATSRVAFDYGYTF.

The gene calls are TRBV5-1 and TRBJ2-3, with 10 bases lining up with TRBD1. CDR3 size: 17 residues. The trim removed 4 bases at V and 2 bases at J, leaving 10 bases unmatched. CDR1 and CDR2 from the germline V gene are SGHRS and YFSETQ. CDR3 bases: TGCGCCAGCAGCCTCTCAAGACAGGGGGCGATCACAGATACGCAGTATTTT. Its protein is CASSLSRQGAITDTQYF.

This sequence joins TRBV20-1 and TRBJ1-3, with TRBD1 as a possible D gene (5 bases). The germline CDR1 and CDR2 sequences are DFQATT and SNEGSKA (reference sequence). This CDR3 comprises 14 residues. V lost 6 bases to trimming and J lost 4 bases, with 16 bases between them. CDR3: CSAQSRGGGNTIYF. The CDR3 DNA reads as TGCAGTGCCCAGTCGAGGGGCGGAGGAAACACCATATATTTT.

This clonotype was found once. The chain carries TRBV6-2 or TRBV6-3 and TRBJ2-7; the D gene is possibly TRBD1 (6 bases). CDR3 length: 16 residues. V lost 5 bases to trimming and J lost 6 bases, with 23 bases between them. The germline V gene has CDR1 MNHEY and CDR2 SVGEGT. The CDR3 loop is CASSGPTGFPQREQYV. In DNA, the CDR3 is TGTGCCAGCAGTGGCCCTACAGGGTTCCCTCAGCGCGAGCAGTACGTC.

This clonotype has only a few counts. The chain employs TRBV2 and TRBJ1-4, with TRBD1 matching 9 bases. The V segment lost 3 bases and the J segment 6 bases; nucleotides outside the gene matches: 11. The CDR3 has 17 residues. Germline assignment: CDR1 SNHLY and CDR2 FYNNEI. The CDR3 bases are TGTGCCAGCAGTGATCGAGCAGGGACAGGGCTGGATGAAAAACTGTTTTTT. Residues: CASSDRAGTGLDEKLFF.

This clonotype showed up just a few times. The chain carries TRBV3-1 and TRBJ2-3; no clear D. Per the germline V gene, CDR1 is LGHDT and CDR2 is YNNKEL (reference sequence). V was shortened by 4 bases and J by 0 bases, with 11 bases between the two germline ends. The CDR3 loop spans 15 amino acids. Here the CDR3 DNA reads TGTGCCAGCAGCCCGCTATATTCTAGCACAGATACGCAGTATTTT. This sequence encodes CASSPLYSSTDTQYF.

This rearrangement joins TRBV5-4 to TRBJ2-5; D is unresolved. The CDR3 spans 13 residues. Trimming took off 4 bases at V and 3 bases at J, with 10 bases between the two ends. Germline assignment: CDR1 SGHNT and CDR2 YYREEE (reference sequence). CDR3 nucleotides: TGTGCCAGCAGCGTATGGGCAGAAGAGACCCAGTACTTC. Its protein is CASSVWAEETQYF.

The CDR3 sequence is CASNNRVTNTGELFF. CDR3 nucleotide sequence: TGTGCCAGCAACAACAGGGTGACGAACACCGGGGAGCTGTTTTTT. The V and J genes are TRBV11-2 and TRBJ2-2; weak D call: TRBD1 (6 bases). With 7 bases removed from V and 0 bases from J, the gap between germline ends came to 12 bases. This CDR3 spans 15 amino acids. Germline-derived CDR1 and CDR2 are SGHAT and FQNNGV. The full variable domain, in which reference TRBV11-2 and TRBJ2-2 provide the parts outside the CDR3, is EAGVAQSPRYKIIEKRQSVAFWCNPISGHATLYWYQQILGQGPKLLIQFQNNGVVDDSQLPKDRFSAERLKGVDSTLKIQPAKLEDSAVYLCASNNRVTNTGELFFGEGSRLTVL.

This clonotype was counted many times. This chain joins TRBV7-8 and TRBJ2-3; D is unresolved. The CDR3 consists of 14 residues. Trimming pared 0 bases from V and 2 bases from J, leaving 6 bases between. The germline gives CDR1 SGHVS, CDR2 FQNEAQ. The CDR3 loop reads CASSLAFDTDTQYF. CDR3 in DNA: TGTGCCAGCAGCTTAGCGTTTGACACAGATACGCAGTATTTT. The variable domain in full, completed from reference TRBV7-8 and TRBJ2-3, reads GAGVSQSPRYKVAKRGQDVALRCDPISGHVSLFWYQQALGQGPEFLTYFQNEAQLDKSGLPSDRFFAERPEGSVSTLKIQRTQQEDSAVYLCASSLAFDTDTQYFGPGTRLTVL.